These 21 T cell receptor beta chains originate from one sample sequenced in a study of blood T cell repertoires in COVID-19. Method: immunoSEQ multiplex PCR; TCRdb's copy keeps in-frame clones and lacks some. This table holds about 170,000 clones, about four fifths found once. Input material: PBMCs or T cells enriched from blood (not recorded which). The receptors come from a woman aged 50 to 60 in a cohort exposed to, infected with or recovered from COVID-19 (not recorded which).

The chain carries TRBV5-5 and TRBJ2-7; 7 positions agree with TRBD1. From germline, CDR1 is SGHKS and CDR2 YYEKEE (reference sequence). The CDR3 has 14 amino acids. V lost 4 bases to trimming and J lost 3 bases; unmatched junction nucleotides: 7. CDR3 protein: CASSLRDSNYEQYF. CDR3 in DNA: TGTGCCAGCAGCCTAAGGGACAGCAACTACGAGCAGTACTTC.

The rearrangement links TRBV7-2 to TRBJ1-5; no reliable D call. V was shortened by 4 bases and J by 9 bases, with 7 bases between the two germline ends. CDR3 size: 11 residues. From germline, CDR1 is SGHTA and CDR2 FQGNSA. The CDR3 protein is CASSSGGPQHF. The CDR3 nucleotides are TGTGCCAGCAGCTCCGGAGGGCCCCAGCATTTT.

CDR3 nucleotides: TGTGCCAGCTCCGGGGACAGCTACGAGCAGTACTTC. Amino acids: CASSGDSYEQYF. V usage is TRBV18 and J usage is TRBJ2-7, with 7 bases fitting TRBD1. The germline V gene encodes CDR1 KGHSH and CDR2 LQKENI. V gave up 6 bases and J gave up 3 bases; unmatched junction bases: 2. This CDR3 has 12 residues.

This rearrangement joins TRBV27 to TRBJ2-2; TRBD2 is a possible D gene (6 bases). Germline V gene lookup returns CDR1 MNHEY and CDR2 SMNVEV (reference sequence). The ends were cut back, 5 bases at V and 2 bases at J, with 15 bases in the middle. CDR3 length equals 16 residues. The CDR3 nucleotides are TGTGCCAGCAGTCCCCTCCGCGGGATTAACACCGGGGAGCTGTTTTTT. Translating it yields CASSPLRGINTGELFF.

This chain uses TRBV7-3 with TRBJ2-2; 8 nucleotides match TRBD1. Trimming removed 4 bases from V and 3 bases from J; junction bases left unmatched: 4. The CDR3 runs to 15 residues. CDR1 is SGHTA and CDR2 is FQGTGA in the germline V gene. The CDR3 here is CASSSRQGYTGELFF. For the CDR3, the DNA is TGTGCCAGCAGCTCACGACAGGGGTACACCGGGGAGCTGTTTTTT. Based on the CDR3 plus reference TRBV7-3 and TRBJ2-2, the full variable domain is GAGVSQTPSNKVTEKGKYVELRCDPISGHTALYWYRQSLGQGPEFLIYFQGTGAADDSGLPNDRFFAVRPEGSVSTLKIQRTERGDSAVYLCASSSRQGYTGELFFGEGSRLTVL.

V is TRBV4-2 and J is TRBJ1-5; D is perhaps TRBD1 (6 bases). The length of the CDR3 is 15 residues. The V end lost 0 bases, the J end lost 7 bases, and 13 bases lay between the germline ends. CDR1 is LGHNA and CDR2 is YNFKEQ in the germline V gene. The CDR3, as DNA: TGTGCCAGCAGCCAAGATGCGGGGGCACACCAGCCCCAGCATTTT. Its protein is CASSQDAGAHQPQHF.

This rearrangement joins TRBV30 to TRBJ2-1; D perhaps matches TRBD2 (5 bases). Germline values: CDR1 GTSNPN, CDR2 SVGIG (reference sequence). CDR3 length: 13 residues. Trimming pared 8 bases from V and 7 bases from J, leaving 18 bases between. The CDR3 nucleotides read TGTGCCGGAGAGGGATCTATCACGAATGAGCAGTTCTTC. Its protein is CAGEGSITNEQFF.

The chain carries TRBV10-3 and TRBJ2-5, with D possibly matching TRBD2 (5 bases). The CDR3 consists of 15 residues. Germline CDR1 and CDR2: ENHRY and SYGVKD. V lost 3 bases and J 2 bases, leaving 13 bases between the germline ends. CDR3 protein: CAISDFSRDQETQYF. CDR3 sequence (DNA): TGTGCCATCAGTGATTTCTCGAGGGATCAAGAGACCCAGTACTTC.

This chain connects TRBV6-4 to TRBJ2-1, with D possibly being TRBD2 (6 bases). The germline V gene encodes CDR1 MRHNA and CDR2 SNTAGT. V was trimmed by 2 bases and J by 7 bases, leaving 12 bases between them. This CDR3 is 14 amino acids long. The CDR3 spells CASSDQPGGNEQFF. The CDR3 DNA is TGTGCCAGCAGTGACCAGCCCGGAGGGAATGAGCAGTTCTTC.

V and J are TRBV24-1 and TRBJ1-1; D is perhaps TRBD1 (6 bases). There are 14 residues in the CDR3. Trimming took off 5 bases at V and 7 bases at J, with 16 bases between the two ends. Germline CDR1 and CDR2: KGHDR and SFDVKD. The CDR3 here is CATSGGPGRGEAFF. Here the CDR3 DNA reads TGTGCCACCAGTGGGGGGCCAGGACGGGGTGAAGCTTTCTTT.

This clone came up once. The chain carries TRBV7-8 and TRBJ2-1, with D maybe TRBD2 (6 bases). The length of the CDR3 is 15 residues. The germline V gene encodes CDR1 SGHVS and CDR2 FQNEAQ. V was trimmed by 3 bases and J by 2 bases, leaving 11 bases between them. CDR3 amino acids: CASSFSGPTYNEQFF. In DNA form, the CDR3 reads TGTGCCAGCAGCTTTAGCGGACCGACCTACAATGAGCAGTTCTTC.

As for this clone: The sample contains more than one DNA sequence encoding this CDR3. This chain connects TRBV7-2 to TRBJ1-5, with TRBD1 as a possible D gene (5 bases). CDR1 SGHTA and CDR2 FQGNSA come from the germline V gene. There are 15 residues in the CDR3. Deletions cut 1 base from V and 3 bases from J, with 10 bases between. CDR3 sequence (DNA): TGTGCCAGCAGCTTAGATGGGGGGTACAATCAGCCCCAGCATTTT. Translating gives CASSLDGGYNQPQHF.

This chain connects TRBV14 to TRBJ1-2, with unresolved D. CDR3 size: 15 residues. The germline gives CDR1 SGHDN, CDR2 FVKESK. V lost 0 bases, J lost 4 bases, and 12 bases lay in between. The CDR3 sequence: CASSQDSGRTYGYTF. The CDR3 DNA is TGTGCCAGCAGCCAAGACAGCGGGCGTACCTATGGCTACACCTTC.

This sequence joins TRBV6-5 and TRBJ2-7; TRBD2 is a possible D gene (6 bases). V was trimmed by 3 bases and J by 2 bases, leaving 17 bases between them. This CDR3 is 16 amino acids long. CDR1 and CDR2 (germline): MNHEY, SVGAGI. The CDR3 is CASSYDSGPKPYEQYF. The CDR3 nucleotides are TGTGCCAGCAGTTATGATAGCGGCCCCAAACCCTACGAGCAGTACTTC.

The chain has TRBV7-3 and TRBJ1-1; 9 positions match TRBD1. The CDR3 has 14 residues. The V segment lost 6 bases and the J segment 2 bases; nucleotides outside the gene matches: 4. Germline loops: CDR1 SGHTA, CDR2 FQGTGA. CDR3: CASRLTGGNTEAFF. In DNA form, the CDR3 reads TGTGCCAGCAGACTGACAGGGGGAAACACTGAAGCTTTCTTT. The full variable domain, completed using reference TRBV7-3 and TRBJ1-1, is GAGVSQTPSNKVTEKGKYVELRCDPISGHTALYWYRQSLGQGPEFLIYFQGTGAADDSGLPNDRFFAVRPEGSVSTLKIQRTERGDSAVYLCASRLTGGNTEAFFGQGTRLTVV.

This chain links TRBV11-2 with TRBJ1-2; the D gene is possibly TRBD1 (5 bases). V was clipped by 1 base and J by 3 bases, with 9 bases between them. This CDR3 contains 14 residues. The V gene's germline CDR1 is SGHAT and CDR2 FQNNGV. The CDR3 reads CASSLGQGYYGYTF. In nucleotides, the CDR3 is TGTGCCAGCAGCTTAGGTCAGGGCTACTATGGCTACACCTTC.

V gene TRBV6-6 combines with J gene TRBJ2-3; TRBD2 agrees at 8 bases. Trimming took 7 bases from V and 4 from J; bases not matched to a gene: 4. CDR1 is MNHNY and CDR2 is SVGAGI in the germline V gene (reference sequence). The CDR3 has 13 amino acids. CDR3 residues: CASTGGGSDTQYF. The DNA of the CDR3 is TGTGCCAGCACGGGCGGGGGGTCAGATACGCAGTATTTT.

This clone was detected once. The chain has TRBV28 and TRBJ1-2, with 8 bases lining up with TRBD1. The ends lost 5 bases at V and 4 bases at J; junction bases unmatched: 9. The germline CDR1 and CDR2 sequences are MDHEN and SYDVKM. This CDR3 has 15 residues. CDR3 region: CASSNQGARIYGYTF. DNA for the CDR3: TGTGCCAGCAGTAACCAGGGGGCGAGGATCTATGGCTACACCTTC.

This clone was observed once. The chain links TRBV5-1 to TRBJ2-1; 8 positions agree with TRBD2. V shed 0 bases, J shed 8 bases, and the junction held 7 bases outside the gene matches. CDR3 length equals 15 residues. Germline CDR1 reads SGHRS; CDR2 reads YFSETQ. CDR3 region: CASSLALGLVDEQFF. CDR3 bases: TGCGCCAGCAGCTTGGCCTTGGGACTAGTCGATGAGCAGTTCTTC.

V and J are TRBV2 and TRBJ1-6; no definite D call. The length of the CDR3 is 12 residues. Trimming stripped 6 bases from V and 5 bases from J, with 5 bases between. The germline gives CDR1 SNHLY, CDR2 FYNNEI. The CDR3 protein is CASSSDNSPLHF. CDR3 bases: TGTGCCAGCAGCAGCGATAATTCACCCCTCCACTTT.

The J gene is TRBJ2-1, the V gene TRBV30, with TRBD2 identical over 10 bases. Losses at the gene ends were 0 bases for V and 5 bases for J; bases not matched to a gene: 7. The CDR3 is 16 amino acids. The V gene's germline CDR1 is GTSNPN and CDR2 SVGIG (reference sequence). The CDR3 protein is CAWSVPAGGPHNEQFF. The CDR3 DNA follows: TGTGCCTGGAGTGTACCAGCGGGGGGGCCCCACAATGAGCAGTTCTTC.